This T cell receptor beta chain was sequenced for a study of blood T cell repertoires in COVID-19. In the study overall: Sample material is recorded as cDNA or gDNA derived from T cells, B-cell-depleted T cells, or PBMCs.

Deletions cut 6 bases from V and 7 bases from J, with 18 bases between. CDR3 length: 14 residues. The germline gives CDR1 SGHVS, CDR2 FQNEAQ. This table comes from immunoSEQ multiplex PCR, and its TCRdb copy is limited to in-frame clones, with some not included. Altogether under 200,000 clones are present, over 70% being singletons, with the ten largest covering roughly 2.9%. This TCR derives from a woman in her sixties or seventies with acute or convalescent COVID-19. The chain joins TRBV7-8 to TRBJ1-2; TRBD1 might be the D (5 bases). Sequenced: peripheral blood. The CDR3 loop is CASSLRAGLSGYTF. The CDR3 DNA reads TGTGCCAGCAGTCTAAGGGCAGGGCTCTCTGGCTACACCTTC.